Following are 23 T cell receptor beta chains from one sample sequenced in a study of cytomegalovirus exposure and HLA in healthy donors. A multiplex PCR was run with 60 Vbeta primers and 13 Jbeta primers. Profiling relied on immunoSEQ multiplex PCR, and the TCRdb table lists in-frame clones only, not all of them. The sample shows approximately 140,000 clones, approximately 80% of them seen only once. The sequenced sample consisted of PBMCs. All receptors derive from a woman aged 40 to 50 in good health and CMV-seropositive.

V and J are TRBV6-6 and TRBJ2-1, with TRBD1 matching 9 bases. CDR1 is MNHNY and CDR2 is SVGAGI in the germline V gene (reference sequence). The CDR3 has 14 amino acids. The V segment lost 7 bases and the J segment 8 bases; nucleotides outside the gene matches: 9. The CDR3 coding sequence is TGTGCCAGCAACCCGGGACAGGGACTCGATGAGCAGTTCTTC. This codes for CASNPGQGLDEQFF.

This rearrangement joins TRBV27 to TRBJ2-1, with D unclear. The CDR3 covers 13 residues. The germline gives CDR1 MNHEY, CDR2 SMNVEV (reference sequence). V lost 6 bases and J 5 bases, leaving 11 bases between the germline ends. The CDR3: CASSETPNNEQFF. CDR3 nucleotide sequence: TGTGCCAGCAGCGAGACACCCAACAATGAGCAGTTCTTC.

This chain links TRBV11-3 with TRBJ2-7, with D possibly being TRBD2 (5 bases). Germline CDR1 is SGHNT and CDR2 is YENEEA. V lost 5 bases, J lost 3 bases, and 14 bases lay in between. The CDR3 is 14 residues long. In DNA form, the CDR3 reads TGTGCCAGCAGCCCGGACTCGCAGCACTACGAGCAGTACTTC. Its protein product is CASSPDSQHYEQYF.

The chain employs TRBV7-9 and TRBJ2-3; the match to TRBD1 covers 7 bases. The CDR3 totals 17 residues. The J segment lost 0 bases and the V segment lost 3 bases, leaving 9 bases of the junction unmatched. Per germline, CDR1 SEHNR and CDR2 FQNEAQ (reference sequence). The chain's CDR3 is CASSFYSGTASTDTQYF. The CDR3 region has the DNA TGTGCCAGCAGCTTTTACTCCGGGACAGCGAGCACAGATACGCAGTATTTT.

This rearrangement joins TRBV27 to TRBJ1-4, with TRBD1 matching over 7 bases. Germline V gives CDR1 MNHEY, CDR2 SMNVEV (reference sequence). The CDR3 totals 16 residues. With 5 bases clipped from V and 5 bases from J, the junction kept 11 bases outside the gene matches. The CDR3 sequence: CASSPKAGTDNEKLFF. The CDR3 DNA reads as TGTGCCAGCAGTCCTAAGGCCGGGACAGACAATGAAAAACTGTTTTTT.

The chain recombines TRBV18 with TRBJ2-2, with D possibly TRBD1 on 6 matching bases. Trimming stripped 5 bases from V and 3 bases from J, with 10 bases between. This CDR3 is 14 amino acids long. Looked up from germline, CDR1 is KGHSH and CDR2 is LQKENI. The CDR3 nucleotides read TGTGCCAGCTCATCAGGGGTTGACACCGGGGAGCTGTTTTTT. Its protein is CASSSGVDTGELFF. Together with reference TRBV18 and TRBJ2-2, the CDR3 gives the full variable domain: NAGVMQNPRHLVRRRGQEARLRCSPMKGHSHVYWYRQLPEEGLKFMVYLQKENIIDESGMPKERFSAEFPKEGPSILRIQQVVRGDSAAYFCASSSGVDTGELFFGEGSRLTVL.

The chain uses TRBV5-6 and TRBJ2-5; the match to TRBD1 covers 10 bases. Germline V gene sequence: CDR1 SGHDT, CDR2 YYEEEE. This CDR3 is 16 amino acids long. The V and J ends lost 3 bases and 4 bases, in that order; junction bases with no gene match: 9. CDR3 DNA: TGTGCCAGCAGCTCTACCGGGACAGGGGCTCGAGAGACCCAGTACTTC. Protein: CASSSTGTGARETQYF.

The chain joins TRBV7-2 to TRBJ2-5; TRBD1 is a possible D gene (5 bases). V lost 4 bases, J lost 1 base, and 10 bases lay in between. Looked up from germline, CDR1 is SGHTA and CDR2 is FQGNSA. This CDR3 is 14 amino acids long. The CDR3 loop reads CASSSRQTQETQYF. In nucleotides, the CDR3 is TGTGCCAGCAGCTCAAGACAGACCCAAGAGACCCAGTACTTC.

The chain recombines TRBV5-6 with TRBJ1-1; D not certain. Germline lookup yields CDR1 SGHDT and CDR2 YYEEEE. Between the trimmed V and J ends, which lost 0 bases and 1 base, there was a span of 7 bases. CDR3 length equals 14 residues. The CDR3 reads CASSLAPGNTEAFF. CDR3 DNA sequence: TGTGCCAGCAGCTTGGCCCCAGGGAACACTGAAGCTTTCTTT.

In DNA, the CDR3 is TGTGCCAGCAGCTGGGACCAGGGGAACAATGAGCAGTTCTTC. It codes for CASSWDQGNNEQFF. The rearrangement joins TRBV5-4 to TRBJ2-1, with D perhaps matching TRBD1 (6 bases). Deletions cut 3 bases from V and 5 bases from J, with 12 bases between. Germline V gene data show CDR1 as SGHNT and CDR2 as YYREEE (reference sequence). This CDR3 spans 14 amino acids.

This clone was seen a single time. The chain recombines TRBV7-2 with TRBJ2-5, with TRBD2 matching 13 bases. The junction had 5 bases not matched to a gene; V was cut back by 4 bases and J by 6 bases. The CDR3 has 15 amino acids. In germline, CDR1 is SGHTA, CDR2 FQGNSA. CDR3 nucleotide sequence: TGTGCCAGCAGCTCACTAGCGGGGGGGGGAAAGACCCAGTACTTC. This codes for CASSSLAGGGKTQYF.

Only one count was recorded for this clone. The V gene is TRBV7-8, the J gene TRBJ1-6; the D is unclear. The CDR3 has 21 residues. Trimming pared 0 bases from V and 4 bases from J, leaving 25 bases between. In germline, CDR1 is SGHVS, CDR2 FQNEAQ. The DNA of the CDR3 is TGTGCCAGCAGCTTAGCCTGGCAGCCCGGGAGGGATATATTGTATAATTCACCCCTCCACTTT. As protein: CASSLAWQPGRDILYNSPLHF.

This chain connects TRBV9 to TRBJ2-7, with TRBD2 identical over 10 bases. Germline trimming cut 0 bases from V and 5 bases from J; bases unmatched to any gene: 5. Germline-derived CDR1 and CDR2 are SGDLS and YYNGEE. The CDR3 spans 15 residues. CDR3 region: CASSVDSGRSNEQYF. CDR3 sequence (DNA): TGTGCCAGCAGCGTAGATAGCGGGAGGTCGAACGAGCAGTACTTC.

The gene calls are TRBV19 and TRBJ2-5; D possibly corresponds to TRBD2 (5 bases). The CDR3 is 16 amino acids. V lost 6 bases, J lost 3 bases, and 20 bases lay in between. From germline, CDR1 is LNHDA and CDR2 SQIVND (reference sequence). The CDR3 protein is CASSPSRSSGKETQYF. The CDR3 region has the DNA TGTGCCAGTAGCCCATCCCGAAGCTCGGGGAAAGAGACCCAGTACTTC.

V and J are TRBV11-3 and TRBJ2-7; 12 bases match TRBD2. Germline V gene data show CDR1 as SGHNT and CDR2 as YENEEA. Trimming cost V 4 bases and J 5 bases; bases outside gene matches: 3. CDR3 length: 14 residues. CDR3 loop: CASSSRLAGDEQYF. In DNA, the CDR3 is TGTGCCAGCAGCTCCAGACTAGCGGGAGACGAGCAGTACTTC.

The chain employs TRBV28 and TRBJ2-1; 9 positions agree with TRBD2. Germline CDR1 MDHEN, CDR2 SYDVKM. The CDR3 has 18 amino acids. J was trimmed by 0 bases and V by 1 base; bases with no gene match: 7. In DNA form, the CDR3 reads TGTGCCAGCAGTTTATATGGCGGGAGGGGGGGCTCCTACAATGAGCAGTTCTTC. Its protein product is CASSLYGGRGGSYNEQFF.

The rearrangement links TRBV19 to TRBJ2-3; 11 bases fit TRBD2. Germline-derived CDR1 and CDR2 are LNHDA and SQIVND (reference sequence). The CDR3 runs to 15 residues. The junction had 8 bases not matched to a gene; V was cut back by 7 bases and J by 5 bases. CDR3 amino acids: CASTLSGRAGDTQYF. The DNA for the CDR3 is TGTGCCAGTACCCTTAGCGGGAGGGCCGGAGATACGCAGTATTTT. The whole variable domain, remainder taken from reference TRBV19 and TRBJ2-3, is DGGITQSPKYLFRKEGQNVTLSCEQNLNHDAMYWYRQDPGQGLRLIYYSQIVNDFQKGDIAEGYSVSREKKESFPLTVTSAQKNPTAFYLCASTLSGRAGDTQYFGPGTRLTVL.

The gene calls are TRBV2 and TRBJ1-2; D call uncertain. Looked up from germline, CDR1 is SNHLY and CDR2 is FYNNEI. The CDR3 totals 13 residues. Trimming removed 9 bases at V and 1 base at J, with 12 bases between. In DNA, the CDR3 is TGTGCCAGTGCTCCCAGGATTAACTATGGCTACACCTTC. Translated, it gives CASAPRINYGYTF.

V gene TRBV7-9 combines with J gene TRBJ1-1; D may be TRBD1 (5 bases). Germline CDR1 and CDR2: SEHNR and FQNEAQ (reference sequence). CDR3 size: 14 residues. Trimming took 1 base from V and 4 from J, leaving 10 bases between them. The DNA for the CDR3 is TGTGCCAGCAGCTTAGGGGGGAGGGGCACTGAAGCTTTCTTT. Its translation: CASSLGGRGTEAFF.

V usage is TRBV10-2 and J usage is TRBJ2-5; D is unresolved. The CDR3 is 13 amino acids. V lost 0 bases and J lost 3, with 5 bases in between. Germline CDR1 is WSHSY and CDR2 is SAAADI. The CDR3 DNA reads TGCGCCAGCAGTGAGTCCCCCGAAGAGACCCAGTACTTC. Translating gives CASSESPEETQYF.

CDR3 amino acids: CASSLSYTSGYNEQFF. CDR3 in DNA: TGTGCCAGCAGCTTAAGTTATACTAGCGGTTACAATGAGCAGTTCTTC. The chain recombines TRBV7-3 with TRBJ2-1, with 8 bases that match TRBD2. Germline CDR1 SGHTA, CDR2 FQGTGA. The CDR3 is made up of 16 amino acids. Trimming removed 1 base from V and 4 bases from J; junction bases left unmatched: 6.

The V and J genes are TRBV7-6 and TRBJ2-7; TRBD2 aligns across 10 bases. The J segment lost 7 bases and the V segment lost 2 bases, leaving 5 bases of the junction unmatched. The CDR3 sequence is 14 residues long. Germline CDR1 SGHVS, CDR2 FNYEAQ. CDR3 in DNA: TGTGCCAGCAGCTTACTAGCGGGAGTGGGGGAGCAGTACTTC. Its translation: CASSLLAGVGEQYF.

CDR3 amino acids: CASSLSLADNEQFF. The CDR3 coding sequence is TGTGCCAGCAGCTTGAGTCTAGCGGACAATGAGCAGTTCTTC. The chain joins TRBV5-4 to TRBJ2-1; 7 nucleotides agree with TRBD2. Losses at the gene ends were 1 base for V and 5 bases for J; bases not matched to a gene: 3. CDR1 is SGHNT, CDR2 YYREEE, per germline (reference sequence). The CDR3 has 14 amino acids.